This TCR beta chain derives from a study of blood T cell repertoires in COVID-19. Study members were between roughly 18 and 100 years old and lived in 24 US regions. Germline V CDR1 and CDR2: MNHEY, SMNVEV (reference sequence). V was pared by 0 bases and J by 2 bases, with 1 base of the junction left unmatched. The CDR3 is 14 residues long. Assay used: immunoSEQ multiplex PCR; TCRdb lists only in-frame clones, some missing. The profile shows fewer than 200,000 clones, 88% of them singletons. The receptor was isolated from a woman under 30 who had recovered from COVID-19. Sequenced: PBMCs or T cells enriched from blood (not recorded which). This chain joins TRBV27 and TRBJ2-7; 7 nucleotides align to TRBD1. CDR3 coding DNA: TGTGCCAGCAGTTTATCAGGGGGCCCCTACGAGCAGTACTTC. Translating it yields CASSLSGGPYEQYF.